This T cell receptor beta chain was profiled in a study of T cell repertoires in cytomegalovirus infection (dated by TCRdb to about 2019). Context from the whole study: Because public TCR beta signatures pointed to carriage of CMV infection together with the matching HLA type, the HLA type of each donor mattered for the analysis. Points the paper makes about the study in general: Carriers of CMV infection plus the relevant HLA type were discriminated by the cumulative frequency of public TCR beta family members in the study cohort and in an independent roughly 370-donor cohort. The ex vivo response was dominated by HLA-C-restricted CMV-specific TCR beta clonotypes, which also provided the single most frequent clonotype in two of eight donors.

V was cut back by 5 bases and J by 5 bases, leaving a gap of 18 bases between them. Sequences MDHEN (CDR1) and SYDVKM (CDR2) are obtained from the germline V gene. From the cysteine through the phenylalanine, the CDR3 covers 15 amino acids. Just the 45-base CDR3 DNA is kept, in frame starting at base 1. TCRdb shows the sequencer as Illumina HiSeq 1500. Starting from the raw public reads, TCRdb applied fastp trimming at Q25, assembled clones with MiXCR and retained in-frame beta chains. Every CDR3 protein is listed once, alongside the most common genes and DNA of its rows. This sample holds around 130,000 distinct CDR3 sequences; roughly a quarter were observed only once. The top ten constitute 34% of the sample. Only one count was recorded for this clonotype. Its antigen is unknown. There are no base qualities to consult, and no much larger clone falls within one base. One read alone is weak evidence.

The chain is made from TRBV28 and TRBJ2-5, with the D gene not clear enough to name. Material: PBMCs, sequenced either directly or after in vitro stimulation (not recorded which). This receptor was identified in a human donor in good health (CMV status not recorded). Some clones in this sample may be carry-over from other donors' samples. The base sequence is TGTGCCAGCAGTGAATTGGGAAAATTGGGGGAGACCCAGTACTTC. It specifies CASSELGKLGETQYF.